These 24 T cell receptor beta chains share one sample of origin, sequenced in a study of control samples from healthy donors and cancer patients. Clones were sequenced by immunoSEQ multiplex PCR, and TCRdb holds only the in-frame ones, with some missing. The table shows 140,000 to 150,000 clones, with 91% occurring only once. Sequenced: blood. These receptors were taken from a young man in good health.

The CDR3 loop reads CASRTYTDTQYF. The DNA for the CDR3 is TGTGCCAGCAGGACGTACACAGATACGCAGTATTTT. The chain recombines TRBV27 with TRBJ2-3; D ambiguous. The CDR3 is 12 residues long. CDR1 and CDR2 (germline): MNHEY, SMNVEV (reference sequence). Trimming took off 6 bases at V and 2 bases at J, with 6 bases between the two ends.

This chain links TRBV3-1 (or the pseudogene TRBV3-2) with TRBJ2-3; 8 bases fit TRBD1. Germline assignment: CDR1 LGHDT and CDR2 YNNKEL (reference sequence). The length of the CDR3 is 15 residues. Trimming took 4 bases from V and 3 from J; bases not matched to a gene: 6. The CDR3 sequence: CASSRRQGRTDTQYF. The DNA of the CDR3 is TGTGCCAGCAGCCGAAGACAGGGGCGGACAGATACGCAGTATTTT.

The chain is built from TRBV9 and TRBJ1-2; 8 nucleotides agree with TRBD1. With V trimmed by 0 bases and J by 8 bases, 9 bases remained unmatched. This CDR3 region has 15 residues. The germline V gene encodes CDR1 SGDLS and CDR2 YYNGEE. The CDR3 nucleotides read TGTGCCAGCAGCGTAGGCTGGACAGGGCGGAGGGGCTACACCTTC. It is translated as CASSVGWTGRRGYTF.

The chain has TRBV7-3 and TRBJ2-3; 7 positions agree with TRBD1. Germline loops: CDR1 SGHTA, CDR2 FQGTGA. The CDR3 length is 14 residues. V gave up 5 bases and J gave up 1 base; unmatched junction bases: 3. CDR3: CASSPGTGTDTQYF. The CDR3 DNA sequence: TGTGCCAGCAGCCCCGGGACAGGCACAGATACGCAGTATTTT.

This sequence joins TRBV10-3 and TRBJ1-1; TRBD1 is a possible D gene (5 bases). V was cut by 0 bases and J by 1 base, with 18 bases left in between. The CDR3 is made up of 18 amino acids. Germline CDR1 and CDR2: ENHRY and SYGVKD. Here the CDR3 DNA reads TGTGCCATCAGTGAGTCCCGGCCGCAGGGTAGGGGGAACACTGAAGCTTTCTTT. Encoded protein: CAISESRPQGRGNTEAFF.

The rearrangement uses TRBV28 and TRBJ1-4; tentatively, D is TRBD1 (6 bases). V was pared by 3 bases and J by 5 bases, with 13 bases between. Germline CDR1 and CDR2: MDHEN and SYDVKM. The CDR3 sequence is 15 residues long. CDR3 loop: CASSLGGGRNEKLFF. The CDR3 DNA is TGTGCCAGCAGTTTGGGTGGGGGGCGGAATGAAAAACTGTTTTTT. Variable domain in full (rest from reference TRBV28 and TRBJ1-4): DVKVTQSSRYLVKRTGEKVFLECVQDMDHENMFWYRQDPGLGLRLIYFSYDVKMKEKGDIPEGYSVSREKKERFSLILESASTNQTSMYLCASSLGGGRNEKLFFGSGTQLSVL.

V usage is TRBV7-3 and J usage is TRBJ2-3; D remains unclear. The CDR3 loop spans 15 amino acids. Deletions cut 0 bases from V and 0 bases from J, with 7 bases between. Germline V gene lookup returns CDR1 SGHTA and CDR2 FQGTGA. CDR3 DNA: TGTGCCAGCAGCTTAACTGGGTATAGCACAGATACGCAGTATTTT. Protein: CASSLTGYSTDTQYF.

The chain recombines TRBV6-1 with TRBJ1-1, with no clear D. Germline CDR1 MNHNS, CDR2 SASEGT. The CDR3 loop spans 13 amino acids. V shed 3 bases and J shed 12 bases, with 17 bases lying between them. The CDR3 here is CASSDRADPNPFF. DNA of the CDR3: TGTGCCAGCAGTGATAGGGCAGACCCTAATCCTTTCTTT.

This chain uses TRBV29-1 with TRBJ1-1, with D uncertain. This CDR3 spans 13 amino acids. Trimming cost V 4 bases and J 0 bases, with 9 bases left between them. The germline V gene encodes CDR1 SQVTM and CDR2 ANQGSEA. The CDR3 coding sequence is TGCAGCGTTGGGCAGTCGATGAACACTGAAGCTTTCTTT. The encoded protein is CSVGQSMNTEAFF.

This chain links TRBV7-2 with TRBJ2-3, with D perhaps assigned TRBD1 or TRBD2 (6 bases each). V dropped 4 bases and J dropped 6 bases, with 17 bases sitting between them. The CDR3 runs 15 residues. The germline V gene has CDR1 SGHTA and CDR2 FQGNSA. CDR3 sequence reads: CASSSDVGGSDTQYF. Written as DNA, the CDR3 is TGTGCCAGCAGCTCGGACGTGGGGGGCTCCGATACGCAGTATTTT.

The V and J genes are TRBV9 and TRBJ2-3, with 10 bases that match TRBD2. J gave up 1 base and V 3 bases, and 5 bases lay outside the gene matches. The CDR3 extends over 16 amino acids. Per germline, CDR1 SGDLS and CDR2 YYNGEE. DNA for the CDR3: TGTGCCAGCAGCGCCCCTCTAGCGGGGGGCACAGATACGCAGTATTTT. Translated: CASSAPLAGGTDTQYF.

This rearrangement joins TRBV6-4 to TRBJ2-3; TRBD2 agrees at 8 bases. Germline V gene data show CDR1 as MRHNA and CDR2 as SNTAGT. The junction had 5 bases not matched to a gene; V was cut back by 4 bases and J by 8 bases. This CDR3 is built from 13 residues. The CDR3 spells CASSVERGSTQYF. CDR3 DNA: TGTGCCAGCAGTGTGGAGCGGGGGAGTACGCAGTATTTT.

This rearrangement joins TRBV7-3 to TRBJ1-2; D unclear. The CDR3 covers 13 residues. The germline V and J ends were trimmed by 4 bases and 3 bases, with 9 bases remaining between them. The germline CDR1 and CDR2 sequences are SGHTA and FQGTGA. The CDR3 DNA reads as TGTGCCAGCAGCTCTGACGGATACTATGGCTACACCTTC. The encoded protein is CASSSDGYYGYTF.

This rearrangement joins TRBV2 to TRBJ2-5; a possible D gene is TRBD1 (6 bases). CDR3 length equals 15 residues. With 7 bases removed from V and 5 bases from J, the gap between germline ends came to 20 bases. CDR1 is SNHLY, CDR2 FYNNEI, per germline. This chain's CDR3 is CASIGSSGAGETQYF. The CDR3 DNA follows: TGTGCCAGCATAGGTTCCTCAGGGGCGGGTGAGACCCAGTACTTC.

The gene calls are TRBV5-6 and TRBJ2-6; TRBD1 matches at 7 bases. CDR3 size: 18 residues. The V segment lost 4 bases and the J segment 0 bases; nucleotides outside the gene matches: 10. Germline V lookup: CDR1 SGHDT, CDR2 YYEEEE. The CDR3 is CASSQGTVRSSGANVLTF. The CDR3 nucleotides read TGTGCCAGCAGCCAAGGGACAGTCAGAAGCTCTGGGGCCAACGTCCTGACTTTC.

The chain carries TRBV10-1 and TRBJ2-1; 8 nucleotides agree with TRBD1. CDR3 length: 15 residues. The junction had 6 bases not matched to a gene; V was cut back by 2 bases and J by 6 bases. Per the germline V gene, CDR1 is WNHNN and CDR2 is SYGVQD (reference sequence). CDR3 loop: CASSEGQGGINEQFF. The CDR3 nucleotides read TGCGCCAGCAGTGAGGGACAGGGCGGGATCAATGAGCAGTTCTTC.

The J gene is TRBJ1-2, the V gene TRBV5-4, with 8 positions matching TRBD1. From germline, CDR1 is SGHNT and CDR2 YYREEE (reference sequence). J lost 4 bases, V lost 4 bases, and 9 bases had no gene match. The CDR3 runs to 15 residues. DNA for the CDR3: TGTGCCAGCAGCGGTCAGGGGGCCAGTGGCTATGGCTACACCTTC. This translates into CASSGQGASGYGYTF.

This rearrangement joins TRBV5-6 to TRBJ2-7; D is unclear. The CDR3 runs 13 residues. Germline V gene data show CDR1 as SGHDT and CDR2 as YYEEEE. Trimming cost V 2 bases and J 3 bases, with 9 bases left between them. The CDR3 bases are TGTGCCAGCAGCTTTATGACTGACTACGAGCAGTACTTC. Protein sequence: CASSFMTDYEQYF. The full variable domain, with the rest looked up from reference TRBV5-6 and TRBJ2-7, is DAGVTQSPTHLIKTRGQQVTLRCSPKSGHDTVSWYQQALGQGPQFIFQYYEEEERQRGNFPDRFSGHQFPNYSSELNVNALLLGDSALYLCASSFMTDYEQYFGPGTRLTVT.

The rearrangement joins TRBV7-3 to TRBJ1-1; D uncertain. This CDR3 has 13 residues. CDR1 and CDR2 (germline): SGHTA, FQGTGA. V lost 4 bases and J 7 bases, leaving 13 bases between the germline ends. CDR3 region: CASSSAGINEAFF. In DNA, the CDR3 is TGTGCCAGCAGCTCGGCGGGGATCAATGAAGCTTTCTTT.

The chain recombines TRBV9 with TRBJ1-2; maybe TRBD1 (5 bases). The ends were cut back, 1 base at V and 5 bases at J, with 12 bases in the middle. This CDR3 region has 14 residues. The germline V gene has CDR1 SGDLS and CDR2 YYNGEE. The CDR3: CASSVYGTEYGYTF. The CDR3 DNA follows: TGTGCCAGCAGCGTATACGGGACGGAGTATGGCTACACCTTC.

This rearrangement joins TRBV7-9 to TRBJ1-1; D gene uncertain. The CDR3 spans 15 residues. Deletions cut 5 bases from V and 4 bases from J, with 17 bases between. In germline, CDR1 is SEHNR, CDR2 FQNEAQ (reference sequence). The CDR3 loop is CASSVVSGGSTEAFF. The DNA of the CDR3 is TGTGCCAGCAGCGTAGTTTCTGGCGGGTCCACTGAAGCTTTCTTT.

The chain employs TRBV7-2 and TRBJ1-2, with D uncertain. Germline V gene data show CDR1 as SGHTA and CDR2 as FQGNSA. Trimming took off 1 base at V and 1 base at J, with 10 bases between the two ends. This CDR3 has 15 amino acids. DNA for the CDR3: TGTGCCAGCAGCTTAGGGACGGATATTAACTATGGCTACACCTTC. The encoded protein is CASSLGTDINYGYTF.

This clone occurred once. The CDR3 protein is CASSSAGNTEAFF. CDR3 sequence (DNA): TGTGCCAGCAGCTCTGCTGGGAACACTGAAGCTTTCTTT. The genes are TRBV7-8 and TRBJ1-1, with D unclear. The CDR3 loop spans 13 amino acids. Germline CDR1 SGHVS, CDR2 FQNEAQ. Trimming cost V 4 bases and J 1 base, with 7 bases left between them.

The rearrangement links TRBV28 to TRBJ1-1; D unclear. The CDR3 spans 13 residues. The V and J ends lost 5 bases and 1 base respectively, with 8 bases between them. Per germline, CDR1 MDHEN and CDR2 SYDVKM. The CDR3 here is CASSVPKNTEAFF. In DNA form, the CDR3 reads TGTGCCAGCAGTGTACCGAAGAACACTGAAGCTTTCTTT.